This T cell receptor (beta chain) originates from a study of identical twins. TCRdb reanalysed the 5' RACE reads using MiXCR and keeps one entry per CDR3 protein. The sample shows under 900,000 distinct CDR3 sequences, 9% to 15% of them seen only once. Study-level points and caveats: For zero-insertion analyses, partial confounding could come from invariant MAIT and iNKT cells. Within cord blood, abundant beta clonotypes carried fewer insertions, but memory repertoires showed no such trend.

In the case of this clonotype: The antigen is not known.

V was trimmed by 2 bases and J by 4 bases, leaving 17 bases between them. The germline CDR1 and CDR2 sequences are ENHRY and SYGVKD. This CDR3 spans 16 amino acids. Donors uniformly comprised healthy Caucasians. This sample also appeared in a second study, on yellow fever vaccine responses in identical twins.

Sequencing input: PBMCs. The sequence came from a young woman in good health. The chain combines TRBV10-3 with TRBJ1-2; D possibly corresponds to TRBD1 (5 bases). Here the CDR3 reads CAISEPLRGRSYGYTF. The DNA for the CDR3 is TGTGCCATCAGTGAGCCCTTGAGGGGCCGGAGCTATGGCTACACCTTC.